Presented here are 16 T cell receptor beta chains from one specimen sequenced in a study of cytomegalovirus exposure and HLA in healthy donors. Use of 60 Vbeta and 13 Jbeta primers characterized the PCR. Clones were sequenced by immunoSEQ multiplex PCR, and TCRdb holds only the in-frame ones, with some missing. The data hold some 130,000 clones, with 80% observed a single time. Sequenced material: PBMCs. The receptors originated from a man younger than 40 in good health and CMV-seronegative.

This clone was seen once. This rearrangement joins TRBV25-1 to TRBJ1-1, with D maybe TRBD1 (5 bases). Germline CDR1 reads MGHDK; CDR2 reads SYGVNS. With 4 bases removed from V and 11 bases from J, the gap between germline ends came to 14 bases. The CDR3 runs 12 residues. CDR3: CASSGTGVGAFF. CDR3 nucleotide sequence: TGTGCCAGCAGTGGTACAGGAGTCGGGGCTTTCTTT.

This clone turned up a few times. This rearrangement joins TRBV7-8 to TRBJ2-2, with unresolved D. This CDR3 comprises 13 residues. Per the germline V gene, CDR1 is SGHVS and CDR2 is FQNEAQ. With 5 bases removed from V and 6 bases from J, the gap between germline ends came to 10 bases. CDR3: CASSTVVPGELFF. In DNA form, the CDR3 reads TGTGCCAGCAGCACGGTAGTCCCCGGGGAGCTGTTTTTT.

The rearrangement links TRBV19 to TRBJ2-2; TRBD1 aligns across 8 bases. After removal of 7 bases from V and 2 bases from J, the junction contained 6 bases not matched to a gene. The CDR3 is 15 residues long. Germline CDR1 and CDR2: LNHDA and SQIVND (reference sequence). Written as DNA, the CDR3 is TGTGCCAGTAACCCGACAGGGGTAAACACCGGGGAGCTGTTTTTT. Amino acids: CASNPTGVNTGELFF.

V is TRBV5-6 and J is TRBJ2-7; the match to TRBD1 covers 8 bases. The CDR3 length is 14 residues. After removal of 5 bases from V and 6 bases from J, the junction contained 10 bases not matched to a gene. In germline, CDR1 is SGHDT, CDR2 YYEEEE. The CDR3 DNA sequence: TGTGCCAGCAGTCTCGGACAGGGAAACCGCGAGCAGTACTTC. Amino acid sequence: CASSLGQGNREQYF.

CDR3 sequence reads: CASTRLSDSKPGEQYF. For the CDR3, the DNA is TGTGCCAGCACGCGTTTAAGTGACAGCAAACCGGGCGAGCAGTACTTC. The rearrangement uses TRBV28 and TRBJ2-7; D is possibly TRBD1 (5 bases). The CDR3 is made up of 16 amino acids. Germline V gene data show CDR1 as MDHEN and CDR2 as SYDVKM. V lost 7 bases to trimming and J lost 6 bases, with 25 bases between them.

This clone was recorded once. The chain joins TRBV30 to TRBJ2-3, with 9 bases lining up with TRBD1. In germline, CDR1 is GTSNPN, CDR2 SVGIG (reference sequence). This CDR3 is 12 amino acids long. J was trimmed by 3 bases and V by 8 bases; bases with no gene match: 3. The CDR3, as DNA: TGTGCCCAAGACAGGGGGACAGATACGCAGTATTTT. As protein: CAQDRGTDTQYF.

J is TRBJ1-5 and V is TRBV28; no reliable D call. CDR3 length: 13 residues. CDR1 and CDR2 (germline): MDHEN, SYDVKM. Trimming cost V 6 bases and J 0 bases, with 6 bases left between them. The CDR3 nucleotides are TGTGCCAGCAGAACTGTTAGCAATCAGCCCCAGCATTTT. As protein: CASRTVSNQPQHF.

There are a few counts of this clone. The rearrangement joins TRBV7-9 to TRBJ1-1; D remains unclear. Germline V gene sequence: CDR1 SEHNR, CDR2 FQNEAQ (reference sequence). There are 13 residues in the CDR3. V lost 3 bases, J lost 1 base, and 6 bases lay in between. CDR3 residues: CASSFGPNTEAFF. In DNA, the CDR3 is TGTGCCAGCAGCTTTGGCCCGAACACTGAAGCTTTCTTT. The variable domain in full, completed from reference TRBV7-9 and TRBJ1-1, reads DTGVSQNPRHKITKRGQNVTFRCDPISEHNRLYWYRQTLGQGPEFLTYFQNEAQLEKSRLLSDRFSAERPKGSFSTLEIQRTEQGDSAMYLCASSFGPNTEAFFGQGTRLTVV.

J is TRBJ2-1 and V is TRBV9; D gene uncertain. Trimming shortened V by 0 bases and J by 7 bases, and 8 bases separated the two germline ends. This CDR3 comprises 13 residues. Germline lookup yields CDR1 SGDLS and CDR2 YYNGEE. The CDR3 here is CASSVVRENEQFF. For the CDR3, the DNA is TGTGCCAGCAGCGTAGTAAGAGAAAATGAGCAGTTCTTC.

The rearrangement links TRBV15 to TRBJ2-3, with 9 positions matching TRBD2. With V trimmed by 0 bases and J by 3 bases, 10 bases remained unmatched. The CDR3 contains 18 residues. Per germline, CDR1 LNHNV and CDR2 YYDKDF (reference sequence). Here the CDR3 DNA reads TGTGCCACCAGCAGAGATCAGGCTAGCGGGATTGGGACAGATACGCAGTATTTT. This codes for CATSRDQASGIGTDTQYF.

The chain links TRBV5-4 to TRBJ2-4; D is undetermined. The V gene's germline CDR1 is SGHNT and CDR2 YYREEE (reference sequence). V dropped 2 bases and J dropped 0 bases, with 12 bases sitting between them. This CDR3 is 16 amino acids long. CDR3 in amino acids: CASSFRGELAKNIQYF. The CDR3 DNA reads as TGTGCCAGCAGCTTCCGCGGAGAACTAGCCAAAAACATTCAGTACTTC.

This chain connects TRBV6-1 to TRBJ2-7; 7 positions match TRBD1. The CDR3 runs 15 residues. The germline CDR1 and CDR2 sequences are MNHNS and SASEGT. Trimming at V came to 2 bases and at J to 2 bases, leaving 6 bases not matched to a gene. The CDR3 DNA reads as TGTGCCAGCAGTGAATATTACAGGGGAGCCTACGAGCAGTACTTC. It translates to CASSEYYRGAYEQYF.

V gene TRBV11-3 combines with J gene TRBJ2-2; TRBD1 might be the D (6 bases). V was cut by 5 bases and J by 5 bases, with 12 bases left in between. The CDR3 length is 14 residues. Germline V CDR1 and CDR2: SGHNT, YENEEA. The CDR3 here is CASSQTGPTGELFF. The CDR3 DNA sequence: TGTGCCAGCAGCCAGACAGGTCCAACCGGGGAGCTGTTTTTT.

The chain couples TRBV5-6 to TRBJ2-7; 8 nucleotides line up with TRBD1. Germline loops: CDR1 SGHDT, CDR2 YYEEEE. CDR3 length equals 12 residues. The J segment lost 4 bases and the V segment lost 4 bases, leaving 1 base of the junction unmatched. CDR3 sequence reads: CASSRQGYEQYF. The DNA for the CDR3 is TGTGCCAGCAGCAGACAGGGGTACGAGCAGTACTTC. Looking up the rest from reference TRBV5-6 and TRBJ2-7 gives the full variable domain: DAGVTQSPTHLIKTRGQQVTLRCSPKSGHDTVSWYQQALGQGPQFIFQYYEEEERQRGNFPDRFSGHQFPNYSSELNVNALLLGDSALYLCASSRQGYEQYFGPGTRLTVT.

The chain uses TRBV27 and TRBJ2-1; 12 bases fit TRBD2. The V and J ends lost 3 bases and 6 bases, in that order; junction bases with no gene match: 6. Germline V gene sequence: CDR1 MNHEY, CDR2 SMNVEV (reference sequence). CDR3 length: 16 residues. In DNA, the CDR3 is TGTGCCAGCAGTTTCGCACTAGCGGGAGGCCCCAATGAGCAGTTCTTC. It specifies CASSFALAGGPNEQFF.

CDR3 sequence: CSANPDRGSDEQYF. CDR3 nucleotide sequence: TGCAGCGCAAACCCGGACAGGGGGTCAGACGAGCAGTACTTC. The chain has TRBV29-1 and TRBJ2-7; 10 bases are a match to TRBD1. Germline trimming cut 7 bases from V and 5 bases from J; bases unmatched to any gene: 11. Germline CDR1 is SQVTM and CDR2 is ANQGSEA. The CDR3 runs 14 residues.